One and the same sample provided the 10 T cell receptor beta chains below, sequenced in a study of cytomegalovirus exposure and HLA in healthy donors. The study ran its PCR with 60 Vbeta and 13 Jbeta primers. The assay was immunoSEQ multiplex PCR, and TCRdb's table has in-frame clones only and misses some. The sample has more than 95,000 clones. The specimen was PBMCs. These receptors came from a man aged 40-49 years in good health and CMV-seronegative.

The chain combines TRBV6-5 with TRBJ2-1; 8 nucleotides agree with TRBD2. The germline V gene has CDR1 MNHEY and CDR2 SVGAGI. V dropped 5 bases and J dropped 9; count of bases not matched to a gene: 9. There are 14 residues in the CDR3. The CDR3 sequence is CASSGLGTSIEQFF. The CDR3 bases are TGTGCCAGCAGTGGCCTCGGGACTAGTATTGAGCAGTTCTTC.

V and J are TRBV4-1 and TRBJ2-2; 9 bases map to TRBD2. The V segment lost 1 base and the J segment 6 bases; nucleotides outside the gene matches: 6. Germline CDR1 and CDR2: MGHRA and YSYEKL. The CDR3 covers 16 residues. The CDR3: CASSQVAGVSPGELFF. CDR3 bases: TGCGCCAGCAGCCAAGTAGCGGGAGTGTCCCCCGGGGAGCTGTTTTTT.

This chain connects TRBV11-3 to TRBJ2-7; weak D call: TRBD2 (6 bases). The CDR3 consists of 15 residues. Germline CDR1 SGHNT, CDR2 YENEEA. Trimming left V 5 bases short and J 2 bases short, with 16 bases between. The CDR3 nucleotides read TGTGCCAGCAGCAACGGGCTAGCGAACACCTACGAGCAGTACTTC. Translated, it gives CASSNGLANTYEQYF.

This chain links TRBV10-3 with TRBJ1-1; 7 nucleotides match TRBD1. Germline lookup yields CDR1 ENHRY and CDR2 SYGVKD. The ends lost 3 bases at V and 1 base at J; junction bases unmatched: 8. This CDR3 comprises 16 residues. CDR3 nucleotides: TGTGCCATCAGTGACTCTGAGACAGGGTGGAACACTGAAGCTTTCTTT. Translating it yields CAISDSETGWNTEAFF.

The chain combines TRBV21-1 with TRBJ2-1; TRBD2, the table's D call, lacks a check against the DNA. TRBV21-1 corresponds to a pseudogene. CDR3 size: 18 residues. The CDR3, as DNA: TGTGCCAGCAGCATAGTAGGAGCGGGAGGGTTTTTGAGCAATGAGCAGTTCTTC. Protein: CASSIVGAGGFLSNEQFF.

The genes are TRBV2 and TRBJ2-1; D is perhaps TRBD2 (5 bases). The germline CDR1 and CDR2 sequences are SNHLY and FYNNEI. CDR3 size: 14 residues. The ends were cut back, 11 bases at V and 3 bases at J, with 17 bases in the middle. The CDR3 reads CAEGRLADYNEQFF. For the CDR3, the DNA is TGTGCCGAGGGTCGGCTAGCAGACTACAATGAGCAGTTCTTC.

The chain carries TRBV7-8 and TRBJ1-5; D not resolved. This CDR3 is built from 16 residues. The germline V gene encodes CDR1 SGHVS and CDR2 FQNEAQ. V shed 1 base and J shed 0 bases, with 10 bases lying between them. The CDR3 sequence: CASSLGSGSSNQPQHF. In DNA, the CDR3 is TGTGCCAGCAGCTTAGGTTCGGGTTCTAGCAATCAGCCCCAGCATTTT.

The rearrangement uses TRBV11-1 and TRBJ1-1; D is ambiguous. Trimming pared 2 bases from V and 8 bases from J, leaving 12 bases between. Germline loops: CDR1 SGHAT, CDR2 FQDESV (reference sequence). The CDR3 is 13 amino acids. CDR3: CASSLPRVEEAFF. In nucleotides, the CDR3 is TGTGCCAGCAGCTTACCCCGCGTAGAAGAAGCTTTCTTT. Full variable domain (remainder filled in from reference TRBV11-1 and TRBJ1-1): EAEVAQSPRYKITEKSQAVAFWCDPISGHATLYWYRQILGQGPELLVQFQDESVVDDSQLPKDRFSAERLKGVDSTLKIQPAELGDSAMYLCASSLPRVEEAFFGQGTRLTVV.

The V gene is TRBV29-1, the J gene TRBJ1-1; no clear D. Germline CDR1 is SQVTM and CDR2 is ANQGSEA. There are 11 residues in the CDR3. V shed 2 bases and J shed 8 bases, with 9 bases lying between them. The CDR3 here is CSVERSGEAFF. As DNA, the CDR3 is TGCAGCGTTGAAAGGTCAGGCGAAGCTTTCTTT.

The gene calls are TRBV11-2 and TRBJ1-2, with TRBD1 identical over 7 bases. This CDR3 is 14 amino acids long. Germline-derived CDR1 and CDR2 are SGHAT and FQNNGV. V was pared by 2 bases and J by 5 bases, with 5 bases of the junction left unmatched. The chain's CDR3 is CASSLSGQMYGYTF. The DNA for the CDR3 is TGTGCCAGCAGCTTATCGGGACAGATGTATGGCTACACCTTC.